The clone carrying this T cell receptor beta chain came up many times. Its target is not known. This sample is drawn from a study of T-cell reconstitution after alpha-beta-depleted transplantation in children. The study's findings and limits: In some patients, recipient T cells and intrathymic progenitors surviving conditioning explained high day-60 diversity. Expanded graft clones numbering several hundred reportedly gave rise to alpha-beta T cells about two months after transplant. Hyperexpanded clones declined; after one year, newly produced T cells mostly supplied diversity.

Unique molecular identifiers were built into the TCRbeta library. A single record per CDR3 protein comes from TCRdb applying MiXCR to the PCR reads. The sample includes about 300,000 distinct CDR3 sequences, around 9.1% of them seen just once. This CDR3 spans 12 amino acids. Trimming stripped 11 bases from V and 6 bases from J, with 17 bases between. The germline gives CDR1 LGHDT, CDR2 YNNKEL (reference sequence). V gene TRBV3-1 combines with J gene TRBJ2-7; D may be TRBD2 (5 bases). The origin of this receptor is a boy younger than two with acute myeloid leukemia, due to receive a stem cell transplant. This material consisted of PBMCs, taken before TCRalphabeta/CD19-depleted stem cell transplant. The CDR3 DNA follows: TGTGCCGGGAGACCTGGACGAGGCGAGCAGTACTTC. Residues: CAGRPGRGEQYF.